These 19 T cell receptor beta chains were all obtained from the same sample, sequenced in a study of T cell responses to AZD1222 COVID-19 vaccine (dated by TCRdb to about 2021). Libraries were prepared through the immunoSEQ multiplex PCR assay. Entries here come from immuneACCESS through TCRdb and include only in-frame sequences with V and J called. Some clones fail to appear in such tables; in the studies checked, an unresolved V gene covers under half of the shortfall, and the cause of the remainder is unknown. Across this sample there are about 90,000 clones, with around 90% seen only once. Around 5.5% of the sample belongs to the ten largest clones. The meaning of the sample's time point label: baseline before first vaccination. The input for sequencing was peripheral blood, taken on day 0 of AZD1222 vaccination. The receptors come from an adult in good health.

The chain recombines TRBV3-1 (or the pseudogene TRBV3-2) with TRBJ1-4; tentatively, D is TRBD1 (5 bases). Trimming left V 4 bases short and J 3 bases short, with 9 bases between. Per germline, CDR1 LGHDT and CDR2 YNNKEL (reference sequence). The CDR3 consists of 14 residues. CDR3 coding DNA: TGTGCCAGCAGCCCGAGGGGATCTAATGAAAAACTGTTTTTT. Protein: CASSPRGSNEKLFF.

The chain joins TRBV28 to TRBJ1-5; TRBD1 matches 7 bases. The germline V gene encodes CDR1 MDHEN and CDR2 SYDVKM. The ends lost 3 bases at V and 2 bases at J; junction bases unmatched: 4. CDR3 size: 15 residues. CDR3 region: CASSLGDRGNQPQHF. The CDR3 region has the DNA TGTGCCAGCAGTTTGGGAGACAGGGGCAATCAGCCCCAGCATTTT.

This chain connects TRBV27 to TRBJ1-6; no clear D. V lost 7 bases and J 8 bases, leaving 12 bases between the germline ends. Per germline, CDR1 MNHEY and CDR2 SMNVEV (reference sequence). This CDR3 comprises 13 residues. CDR3 nucleotides: TGTGCCAGCACTCGAAGGCCTTATTCACCCCTCCACTTT. Encoded protein: CASTRRPYSPLHF.

This chain connects TRBV28 to TRBJ2-1, with D possibly matching TRBD2 (6 bases). The CDR3 consists of 16 residues. In germline, CDR1 is MDHEN, CDR2 SYDVKM. V gave up 5 bases and J gave up 1 base, with 15 bases separating them. This chain's CDR3 is CASSTPTSRSYNEQFF. Written as DNA, the CDR3 is TGTGCCAGCAGTACCCCGACTAGTCGGTCCTACAATGAGCAGTTCTTC.

The rearrangement joins TRBV9 to TRBJ2-2; TRBD2 agrees at 10 bases. This CDR3 has 16 residues. Germline V gene data show CDR1 as SGDLS and CDR2 as YYNGEE. The ends lost 0 bases at V and 5 bases at J; junction bases unmatched: 4. CDR3 DNA sequence: TGTGCCAGCAGCGTAGCTGGGGGACTAGCGACCGGGGAGCTGTTTTTT. As protein: CASSVAGGLATGELFF.

This clone was seen a few times. The CDR3 protein is CASSGPSGNTIYF. Here the CDR3 DNA reads TGTGCCAGCAGTGGCCCCTCTGGAAACACCATATATTTT. The chain has TRBV28 and TRBJ1-3; the D is unclear. The CDR3 runs to 13 residues. Germline V gene data show CDR1 as MDHEN and CDR2 as SYDVKM. Trimming shortened V by 5 bases and J by 0 bases, and 5 bases separated the two germline ends.

This sequence joins TRBV18 and TRBJ1-5; TRBD1 is a possible D gene (5 bases). Germline V gene data show CDR1 as KGHSH and CDR2 as LQKENI. The ends were cut back, 3 bases at V and 4 bases at J, with 7 bases in the middle. The CDR3 sequence is 13 residues long. The CDR3 sequence is CASSPGTNQPQHF. DNA for the CDR3: TGTGCCAGCTCACCGGGGACGAATCAGCCCCAGCATTTT. Combining the CDR3 with reference TRBV18 and TRBJ1-5 gives the whole variable domain NAGVMQNPRHLVRRRGQEARLRCSPMKGHSHVYWYRQLPEEGLKFMVYLQKENIIDESGMPKERFSAEFPKEGPSILRIQQVVRGDSAAYFCASSPGTNQPQHFGDGTRLSIL.

The chain couples TRBV2 to TRBJ1-1; D might be TRBD1 (6 bases). This CDR3 has 12 amino acids. CDR1 is SNHLY and CDR2 is FYNNEI in the germline V gene. The V end was cut by 5 bases, the J end by 13 bases, with 17 bases between. Here the CDR3 reads CASSRDTLTGFF. The CDR3 bases are TGTGCCAGCAGTCGGGACACCTTAACAGGTTTCTTT.

The chain has TRBV3-1 (or the pseudogene TRBV3-2) and TRBJ2-7; 10 bases fit TRBD1. This CDR3 contains 15 residues. The germline CDR1 and CDR2 sequences are LGHDT and YNNKEL (reference sequence). After removal of 3 bases from V and 5 bases from J, the junction contained 7 bases not matched to a gene. The CDR3, as DNA: TGTGCCAGCAGCCAGCCGGGACAGGGGATCGACGAGCAGTACTTC. Translating it yields CASSQPGQGIDEQYF.

The chain is built from TRBV28 and TRBJ1-4; 8 nucleotides agree with TRBD1. Germline CDR1 and CDR2: MDHEN and SYDVKM. Losses at the gene ends were 2 bases for V and 4 bases for J; bases not matched to a gene: 3. CDR3 size: 15 residues. CDR3 DNA: TGTGCCAGCAGTTTACAGGGGGCGAATAATGAAAAACTGTTTTTT. Protein sequence: CASSLQGANNEKLFF.

The chain is built from TRBV9 and TRBJ2-3; the D is unclear. Per the germline V gene, CDR1 is SGDLS and CDR2 is YYNGEE. V was trimmed by 0 bases and J by 6 bases, leaving 8 bases between them. This CDR3 contains 13 residues. In nucleotides, the CDR3 is TGTGCCAGCAGCGTAGCAACTGTGGATACGCAGTATTTT. It translates to CASSVATVDTQYF.

The V call is TRBV28, the J call TRBJ2-5; 7 bases match TRBD2. V shed 6 bases and J 10 bases; nucleotides not matched to a gene: 8. CDR3 length: 12 residues. CDR1 and CDR2 (germline): MDHEN, SYDVKM. CDR3 DNA: TGTGCCAGCAGCCGAACCGGGACTAACCAGTACTTC. As protein: CASSRTGTNQYF. The whole variable domain, filled in from reference TRBV28 and TRBJ2-5, reads DVKVTQSSRYLVKRTGEKVFLECVQDMDHENMFWYRQDPGLGLRLIYFSYDVKMKEKGDIPEGYSVSREKKERFSLILESASTNQTSMYLCASSRTGTNQYFGPGTRLLVL.

This clone was seen only once. J is TRBJ1-2 and V is TRBV9, with TRBD1 as a possible D gene (5 bases). The germline gives CDR1 SGDLS, CDR2 YYNGEE. Trimming shortened V by 5 bases and J by 4 bases, and 12 bases separated the two germline ends. The CDR3 has 13 amino acids. This CDR3 is CASRGAVSYGYTF. The CDR3 DNA reads as TGTGCCAGCAGAGGGGCGGTGAGCTATGGCTACACCTTC.

CDR3 sequence: CASSPERLAYQETQYF. The CDR3 DNA reads TGTGCCAGCTCACCGGAAAGACTAGCATATCAAGAGACCCAGTACTTC. The chain carries TRBV18 and TRBJ2-5; 7 positions match TRBD2. Germline CDR1 and CDR2: KGHSH and LQKENI. CDR3 length equals 16 residues. J was trimmed by 2 bases and V by 3 bases; bases with no gene match: 9.

The V and J genes are TRBV6-1 and TRBJ2-6; D unresolved. Trimming pared 4 bases from V and 0 bases from J, leaving 10 bases between. Germline CDR1 MNHNS, CDR2 SASEGT. This CDR3 spans 16 amino acids. CDR3 in amino acids: CASSVAVPSGANVLTF. As DNA, the CDR3 is TGTGCCAGCAGTGTCGCAGTTCCCTCTGGGGCCAACGTCCTGACTTTC.

This clone came up once. The identical CDR3 is also encoded by other nucleotide sequences in the sample. The rearrangement joins TRBV7-2 to TRBJ1-5; possible D gene TRBD1, 5 bases. Germline V gene sequence: CDR1 SGHTA, CDR2 FQGNSA. Trimming stripped 0 bases from V and 2 bases from J, with 8 bases between. CDR3 length equals 15 residues. The CDR3 protein is CASSLAGGGNQPQHF. The CDR3 DNA is TGTGCCAGCAGCTTAGCGGGGGGGGGCAATCAGCCCCAGCATTTT.

Comment on this clone: Other nucleotide sequences from this sample produce the same CDR3. The genes are TRBV10-3 and TRBJ2-1; D may be TRBD1 (5 bases). From germline, CDR1 is ENHRY and CDR2 SYGVKD. The V end lost 4 bases, the J end lost 6 bases, and 10 bases lay between the germline ends. CDR3 length: 13 residues. The CDR3 sequence: CAISVAGLNEQFF. The CDR3 coding sequence is TGTGCCATCAGTGTGGCAGGGCTCAATGAGCAGTTCTTC.

The chain couples TRBV7-3 to TRBJ1-5, with unresolved D. The CDR3 totals 13 residues. V was pared by 5 bases and J by 4 bases, with 9 bases between. Germline V gene lookup returns CDR1 SGHTA and CDR2 FQGTGA. The CDR3 sequence is CASSRAWNQPQHF. Here the CDR3 DNA reads TGTGCCAGCAGCAGGGCATGGAATCAGCCCCAGCATTTT.

This chain joins TRBV4-1 and TRBJ1-3, with D maybe TRBD1 (5 bases). Germline-derived CDR1 and CDR2 are MGHRA and YSYEKL. Trimming stripped 4 bases from V and 0 bases from J, with 13 bases between. This CDR3 comprises 16 residues. The CDR3 loop reads CASSLRQILSGNTIYF. As DNA, the CDR3 is TGCGCCAGCAGCCTCAGACAGATCCTCTCTGGAAACACCATATATTTT.